The 14 T cell receptor beta chains below come from one sample, sequenced in a study of T cell responses to AZD1222 COVID-19 vaccine. Here immunoSEQ multiplex PCR was the method, and the copy in TCRdb shows in-frame clones only, minus some. The sample lists roughly 100,000 clones, 80% to 95% occurring once. The sample in question was peripheral blood, obtained on day 0 of AZD1222 vaccination. The receptors were gathered from an adult in good health.

The chain recombines TRBV28 with TRBJ1-5; TRBD1 aligns across 8 bases. This CDR3 has 12 amino acids. V trimming: 10 bases; J trimming: 6 bases; junction bases outside the gene matches: 5. From germline, CDR1 is MDHEN and CDR2 SYDVKM. DNA for the CDR3: TGTGCCACCCAGGGGGCGAGTCAGCCCCAGCATTTT. Its translation: CATQGASQPQHF.

V is TRBV5-1 and J is TRBJ2-5; possibly TRBD1 or TRBD2 for D (5 bases each). Germline CDR1 reads SGHRS; CDR2 reads YFSETQ. V was clipped by 2 bases and J by 5 bases, with 13 bases between them. The CDR3 has 14 residues. CDR3 amino acids: CASSLVGGRETQYF. The CDR3 DNA reads TGCGCCAGCAGCTTAGTTGGGGGTCGGGAGACCCAGTACTTC. Complete variable domain (other parts from reference TRBV5-1 and TRBJ2-5): KAGVTQTPRYLIKTRGQQVTLSCSPISGHRSVSWYQQTPGQGLQFLFEYFSETQRNKGNFPGRFSGRQFSNSRSEMNVSTLELGDSALYLCASSLVGGRETQYFGPGTRLLVL.

The chain is built from TRBV7-2 and TRBJ1-2, with 10 bases matching TRBD1. The length of the CDR3 is 13 residues. V dropped 4 bases and J dropped 6; count of bases not matched to a gene: 2. Germline loops: CDR1 SGHTA, CDR2 FQGNSA. The CDR3 DNA reads TGTGCCAGCAGCTCAGACAGGGGGCATGGCTACACCTTC. Translating gives CASSSDRGHGYTF.

The V gene is TRBV10-3, the J gene TRBJ1-2, with 8 bases that match TRBD1. The CDR3 consists of 18 residues. The trim removed 0 bases at V and 6 bases at J, leaving 15 bases unmatched. In germline, CDR1 is ENHRY, CDR2 SYGVKD. CDR3 sequence reads: CAISESGQGQAVRNGYTF. The CDR3 coding sequence is TGTGCCATCAGTGAGTCAGGACAGGGCCAGGCAGTACGGAATGGCTACACCTTC.

The genes are TRBV11-3 and TRBJ1-2; weak D call: TRBD1 (5 bases). In germline, CDR1 is SGHNT, CDR2 YENEEA. V was shortened by 3 bases and J by 5 bases, with 19 bases between the two germline ends. CDR3 length: 16 residues. The CDR3 here is CASSLRQGLIGYGYTF. The CDR3 coding sequence is TGTGCCAGCAGCTTGAGGCAGGGTTTGATAGGGTATGGCTACACCTTC.

This chain joins TRBV10-3 and TRBJ1-3; D is unclear. V dropped 8 bases and J dropped 3 bases, with 20 bases sitting between them. The CDR3 extends over 16 amino acids. Germline-derived CDR1 and CDR2 are ENHRY and SYGVKD. CDR3 DNA: TGTGCCATCCTTGTTGCGCTCCCAAGCTATGGAAACACCATATATTTT. Encoded protein: CAILVALPSYGNTIYF.

The chain carries TRBV5-4 and TRBJ2-5; TRBD1 might be the D (5 bases). V was pared by 0 bases and J by 2 bases, with 8 bases between. This CDR3 has 14 residues. Germline V gene data show CDR1 as SGHNT and CDR2 as YYREEE (reference sequence). The CDR3 DNA reads as TGTGCCAGCAGCTTGGCGACAGTGCAAGAGACCCAGTACTTC. Translated: CASSLATVQETQYF.

The chain employs TRBV28 and TRBJ1-2, with unresolved D. This CDR3 has 14 amino acids. The germline CDR1 and CDR2 sequences are MDHEN and SYDVKM. The V and J ends lost 5 bases and 5 bases respectively, with 15 bases between them. In nucleotides, the CDR3 is TGTGCCAGCAGTGCCGTCCGGGCCAATTATGGCTACACCTTC. Its protein is CASSAVRANYGYTF.

This sequence joins TRBV10-2 and TRBJ1-2; D might be TRBD1 (5 bases). Germline CDR1 reads WSHSY; CDR2 reads SAAADI. Trimming cost V 3 bases and J 5 bases, with 10 bases left between them. The CDR3 sequence is 13 residues long. Here the CDR3 reads CASSEGREYGYTF. The CDR3 region has the DNA TGCGCCAGCAGTGAAGGCAGGGAGTATGGCTACACCTTC.

The rearrangement uses TRBV9 and TRBJ1-1; the D gene is possibly TRBD1 (5 bases). Trimming cost V 2 bases and J 5 bases, with 19 bases left between them. Germline values: CDR1 SGDLS, CDR2 YYNGEE. CDR3 length: 16 amino acids. As DNA, the CDR3 is TGTGCCAGCAGCGTCTCTTCCGGGACCTTGCAGACTGAAGCTTTCTTT. It encodes CASSVSSGTLQTEAFF.

This chain links TRBV18 with TRBJ2-7; D unresolved. Trimming took 0 bases from V and 7 from J, leaving 10 bases between them. Looked up from germline, CDR1 is KGHSH and CDR2 is LQKENI. The CDR3 is 13 residues long. For the CDR3, the DNA is TGTGCCAGCTCACCACCCTCGGTGACGGAGCAGTACTTC. Its translation is CASSPPSVTEQYF.

The J gene is TRBJ2-5, the V gene TRBV15, with 11 bases fitting TRBD2. The CDR3 sequence is 14 residues long. The junction had 0 bases not matched to a gene; V was cut back by 1 base and J by 5 bases. The V gene's germline CDR1 is LNHNV and CDR2 YYDKDF (reference sequence). In DNA, the CDR3 is TGTGCCACCAGCAGAGGACTAGCGGGGGAGACCCAGTACTTC. Translation: CATSRGLAGETQYF.

The V call is TRBV7-9, the J call TRBJ2-7, with D possibly TRBD1 on 5 matching bases. Trimming shortened V by 6 bases and J by 5 bases, and 20 bases separated the two germline ends. Per the germline V gene, CDR1 is SEHNR and CDR2 is FQNEAQ (reference sequence). CDR3 size: 15 residues. CDR3 sequence (DNA): TGTGCCAGCAGACGAAACCGCCAGGGTGACGACGAGCAGTACTTC. This sequence encodes CASRRNRQGDDEQYF.

The chain uses TRBV14 and TRBJ2-2, with D unresolved. The germline CDR1 and CDR2 sequences are SGHDN and FVKESK. The CDR3 spans 16 residues. V was pared by 4 bases and J by 5 bases, with 17 bases between. CDR3 region: CASSPISSPRTGELFF. The CDR3 DNA is TGTGCCAGCAGCCCGATAAGCAGCCCGAGGACCGGGGAGCTGTTTTTT.